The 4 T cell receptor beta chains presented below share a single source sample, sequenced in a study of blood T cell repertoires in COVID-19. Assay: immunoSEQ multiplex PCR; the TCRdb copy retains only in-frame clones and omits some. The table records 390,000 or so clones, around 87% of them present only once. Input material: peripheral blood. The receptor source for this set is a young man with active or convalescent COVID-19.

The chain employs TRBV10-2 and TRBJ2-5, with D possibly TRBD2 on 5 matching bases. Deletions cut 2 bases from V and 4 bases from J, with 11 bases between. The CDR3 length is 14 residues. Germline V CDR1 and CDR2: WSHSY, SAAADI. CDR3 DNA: TGCGCCAGCAGTGAGGCGGGTTGGGGAGAGACCCAGTACTTC. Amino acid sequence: CASSEAGWGETQYF.

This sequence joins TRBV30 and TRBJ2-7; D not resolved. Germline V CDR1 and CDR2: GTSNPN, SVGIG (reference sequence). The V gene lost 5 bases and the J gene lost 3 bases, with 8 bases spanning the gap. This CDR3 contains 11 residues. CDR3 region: CAWGRYYEQYF. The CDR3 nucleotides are TGTGCCTGGGGCAGATACTACGAGCAGTACTTC.

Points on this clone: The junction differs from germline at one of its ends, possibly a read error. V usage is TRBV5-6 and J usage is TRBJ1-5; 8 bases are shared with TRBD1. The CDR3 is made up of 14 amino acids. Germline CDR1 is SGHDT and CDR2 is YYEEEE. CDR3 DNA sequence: TGTGCCAGCAGTTTGGACAGGGCCTATCAGCCCCAGCATTTT. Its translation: CASSLDRAYQPQHF.

DNA for the CDR3: TGCAGCGTTGCGGCTAGCGAAGTCAAAAACATTCAGTACTTC. This gives the protein CSVAASEVKNIQYF. This rearrangement joins TRBV29-1 to TRBJ2-4; perhaps TRBD2 as D (6 bases). Trimming took off 4 bases at V and 3 bases at J, with 13 bases between the two ends. The germline CDR1 and CDR2 sequences are SQVTM and ANQGSEA. This CDR3 comprises 14 residues.